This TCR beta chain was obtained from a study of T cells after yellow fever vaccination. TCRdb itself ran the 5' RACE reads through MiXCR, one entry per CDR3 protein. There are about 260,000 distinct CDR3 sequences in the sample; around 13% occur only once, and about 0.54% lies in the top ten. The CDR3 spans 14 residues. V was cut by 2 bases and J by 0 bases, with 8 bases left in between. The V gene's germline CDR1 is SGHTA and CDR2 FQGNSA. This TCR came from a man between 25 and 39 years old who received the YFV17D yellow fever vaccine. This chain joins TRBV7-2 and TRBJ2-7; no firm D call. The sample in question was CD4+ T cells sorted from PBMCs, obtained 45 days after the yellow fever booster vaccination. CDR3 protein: CASSLNGISYEQYF. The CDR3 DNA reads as TGTGCCAGCAGCTTAAACGGTATCTCCTACGAGCAGTACTTC.